These 14 T cell receptor beta chains share one sample of origin, sequenced in a study of immune cell composition in non-small cell lung cancer. The normal lung sample lay at least 3 cm, and maximally far, from the tumour. Clones were sequenced by immunoSEQ multiplex PCR, and TCRdb holds only the in-frame ones, with some missing. The sample has several thousand clones; roughly four fifths are singletons. Sequences were obtained from non-adjacent lung tissue. These receptors were obtained from a human donor with non-small cell lung cancer.

This clone was seen only once. The chain joins TRBV18 to TRBJ2-6, with D uncertain. The CDR3 length is 14 residues. Germline V lookup: CDR1 KGHSH, CDR2 LQKENI. The ends were cut back, 6 bases at V and 0 bases at J, with 6 bases in the middle. For the CDR3, the DNA is TGTGCCAGCTCGCCTACCTCTGGGGCCAACGTCCTGACTTTC. Translating gives CASSPTSGANVLTF.

V gene TRBV28 combines with J gene TRBJ2-3; D call uncertain. This CDR3 contains 12 residues. Germline lookup yields CDR1 MDHEN and CDR2 SYDVKM. V was shortened by 2 bases and J by 6 bases, with 6 bases between the two germline ends. CDR3 residues: CASSLTTDTQYF. The DNA of the CDR3 is TGTGCCAGCAGTTTAACTACCGATACGCAGTATTTT. The complete variable domain, with remaining parts taken from reference TRBV28 and TRBJ2-3, reads DVKVTQSSRYLVKRTGEKVFLECVQDMDHENMFWYRQDPGLGLRLIYFSYDVKMKEKGDIPEGYSVSREKKERFSLILESASTNQTSMYLCASSLTTDTQYFGPGTRLTVL.

The rearrangement uses TRBV7-9 and TRBJ2-1; 10 positions match TRBD1. Trimming removed 5 bases from V and 14 bases from J; junction bases left unmatched: 15. The germline V gene has CDR1 SEHNR and CDR2 FQNEAQ (reference sequence). CDR3 length equals 15 residues. CDR3 nucleotide sequence: TGTGCCAGCAGCCCAACAGCGGGACAGGGGAAGGAGAAGTTCTTC. This sequence encodes CASSPTAGQGKEKFF.

The gene calls are TRBV7-8 and TRBJ2-1, with D possibly TRBD1 on 5 matching bases. Trimming cost V 6 bases and J 2 bases, with 23 bases left between them. This CDR3 comprises 18 residues. CDR1 and CDR2 (germline): SGHVS, FQNEAQ. CDR3 protein: CASSLHISQGRTYNEQFF. The CDR3 DNA follows: TGTGCCAGCAGTCTTCATATCTCCCAGGGAAGGACCTACAATGAGCAGTTCTTC.

This clone was observed a few times. The chain has TRBV18 and TRBJ1-6, with 10 bases identical to TRBD1. CDR1 is KGHSH, CDR2 LQKENI, per germline. The V and J ends lost 3 bases and 8 bases, in that order; junction bases with no gene match: 7. This CDR3 comprises 16 residues. The CDR3 is CASSPRQGASDSPLHF. The CDR3 coding sequence is TGTGCCAGCTCACCTAGACAGGGGGCGAGTGATTCACCCCTCCACTTT.

The gene calls are TRBV19 and TRBJ1-1; maybe TRBD1 (6 bases). CDR1 LNHDA and CDR2 SQIVND come from the germline V gene (reference sequence). The CDR3 is made up of 14 amino acids. V lost 3 bases to trimming and J lost 4 bases, with 12 bases between them. The CDR3: CASSIGDKFTEAFF. In nucleotides, the CDR3 is TGTGCCAGTAGTATCGGGGACAAATTCACTGAAGCTTTCTTT.

The chain has TRBV28 and TRBJ1-1, with D unclear. This CDR3 has 15 amino acids. Germline values: CDR1 MDHEN, CDR2 SYDVKM. V lost 2 bases and J 4 bases, leaving 14 bases between the germline ends. The CDR3: CASSLAGSRGTEAFF. DNA of the CDR3: TGTGCCAGCAGTTTAGCGGGGTCGCGGGGCACTGAAGCTTTCTTT.

The chain recombines TRBV4-3 with TRBJ1-2, with D tentatively TRBD1 (5 bases). The V gene lost 11 bases and the J gene lost 4 bases, with 26 bases spanning the gap. The CDR3 sequence is 16 residues long. Germline V gives CDR1 LGHNA, CDR2 YSLEER. For the CDR3, the DNA is TGCGCCCCACCCCCTACCCCGGGGCCCGGGAGCTATGGCTACACCTTC. Its protein product is CAPPPTPGPGSYGYTF.

This clone occurred a few times. Germline and junction disagree at one end, which may indicate a read error. The rearrangement links TRBV7-3 to TRBJ2-7; D possibly corresponds to TRBD1 (6 bases). Germline CDR1 SGHTA, CDR2 FQGTGA. The CDR3 totals 13 residues. The CDR3: CASSAGQFGELYF. DNA for the CDR3: TGTGCCAGCAGCGCCGGACAGTTTGGCGAGCTGTACTTC.

The CDR3 here is CASSHNSHPKEKLFF. CDR3 DNA: TGTGCCAGCAGCCATAACTCCCACCCAAAGGAAAAACTGTTTTTT. This chain links TRBV4-2 with TRBJ1-4, with D unresolved. The CDR3 has 15 amino acids. Between the trimmed V and J ends, which lost 3 bases and 8 bases, there was a span of 16 bases. Germline CDR1 reads LGHNA; CDR2 reads YNFKEQ.

Only a few counts were recorded for this clone. The V call is TRBV5-4, the J call TRBJ2-3; D perhaps matches TRBD2 (5 bases). The V end was cut by 0 bases, the J end by 2 bases, with 10 bases between. CDR1 is SGHNT and CDR2 is YYREEE in the germline V gene (reference sequence). This CDR3 comprises 15 residues. DNA for the CDR3: TGTGCCAGCAGCTTGGACCGAGGGTTCACAGATACGCAGTATTTT. Translating gives CASSLDRGFTDTQYF.

The rearrangement links TRBV7-6 to TRBJ2-7; TRBD1 matches at 7 bases. CDR1 and CDR2 from the germline V gene are SGHVS and FNYEAQ. The trim removed 5 bases at V and 2 bases at J, leaving 6 bases unmatched. The CDR3 totals 14 residues. CDR3 protein: CASSVRTGTYEQYF. For the CDR3, the DNA is TGTGCCAGCAGCGTGAGGACAGGCACCTACGAGCAGTACTTC. Supplemented by reference TRBV7-6 and TRBJ2-7, the full variable domain reads GAGVSQSPRYKVTKRGQDVALRCDPISGHVSLYWYRQALGQGPEFLTYFNYEAQQDKSGLPNDRFSAERPEGSISTLTIQRTEQRDSAMYRCASSVRTGTYEQYFGPGTRLTVT.

This rearrangement joins TRBV9 to TRBJ1-4; D is possibly TRBD1 (5 bases). Trimming removed 0 bases at V and 5 bases at J, with 8 bases between. The CDR3 runs 14 residues. In germline, CDR1 is SGDLS, CDR2 YYNGEE. CDR3 region: CASSVGHRNEKLFF. DNA of the CDR3: TGTGCCAGCAGCGTAGGTCACAGGAATGAAAAACTGTTTTTT.

The chain carries TRBV7-3 and TRBJ2-3, with TRBD2 matching over 8 bases. Looked up from germline, CDR1 is SGHTA and CDR2 is FQGTGA. The CDR3 contains 16 residues. Losses at the gene ends were 4 bases for V and 0 bases for J; bases not matched to a gene: 6. The CDR3 loop reads CASSSGIAGSTDTQYF. The CDR3 DNA reads as TGTGCCAGCAGCTCCGGGATAGCGGGAAGCACAGATACGCAGTATTTT.